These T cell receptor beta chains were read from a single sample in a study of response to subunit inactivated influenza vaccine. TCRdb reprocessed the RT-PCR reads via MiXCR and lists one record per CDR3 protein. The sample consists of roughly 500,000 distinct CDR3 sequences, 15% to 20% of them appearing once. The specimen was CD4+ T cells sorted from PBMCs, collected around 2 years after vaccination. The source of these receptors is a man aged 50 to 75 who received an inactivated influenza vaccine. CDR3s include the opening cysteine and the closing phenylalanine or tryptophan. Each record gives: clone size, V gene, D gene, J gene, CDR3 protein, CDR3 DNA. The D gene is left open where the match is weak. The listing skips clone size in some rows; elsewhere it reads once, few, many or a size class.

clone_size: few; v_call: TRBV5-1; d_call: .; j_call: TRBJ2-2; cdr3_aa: CASRPPEGTGELFF; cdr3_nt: TGCGCCAGCAGGCCGCCTGAAGGAACCGGGGAGCTGTTTTTT
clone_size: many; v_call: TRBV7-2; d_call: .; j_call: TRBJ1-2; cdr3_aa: CASSSRRTNYGYTF; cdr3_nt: TGTGCCAGCAGCTCCCGAAGGACAAACTATGGCTACACCTTC
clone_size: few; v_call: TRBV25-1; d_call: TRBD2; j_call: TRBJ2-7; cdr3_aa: CASSDPGGLSYEQYF; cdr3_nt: TGTGCCAGCAGTGACCCGGGGGGTCTATCCTACGAGCAGTACTTC
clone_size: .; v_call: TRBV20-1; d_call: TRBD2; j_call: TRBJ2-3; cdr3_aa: CSAHLAGGTDTQYF; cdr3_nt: TGCAGTGCTCATCTAGCGGGGGGCACAGATACGCAGTATTTT
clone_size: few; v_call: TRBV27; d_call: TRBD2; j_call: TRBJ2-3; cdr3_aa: CASSLSTSGFPRATDTQYF; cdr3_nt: TGTGCCAGCAGTTTGTCGACTAGCGGGTTTCCCCGGGCCACAGATACGCAGTATTTT
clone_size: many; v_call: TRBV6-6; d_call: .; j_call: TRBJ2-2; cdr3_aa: CASRGAGELFF; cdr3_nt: TGTGCCAGCAGGGGGGCCGGGGAGCTGTTTTTT
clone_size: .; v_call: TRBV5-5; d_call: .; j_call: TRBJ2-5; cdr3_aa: CASSHPGRIEETQYF; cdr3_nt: TGTGCCAGCAGCCACCCGGGACGAATTGAAGAGACCCAGTACTTC
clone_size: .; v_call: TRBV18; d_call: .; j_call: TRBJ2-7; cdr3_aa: CASSFGGGAYEQYF; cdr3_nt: TGTGCCAGCTCATTCGGTGGCGGGGCCTACGAGCAGTACTTC
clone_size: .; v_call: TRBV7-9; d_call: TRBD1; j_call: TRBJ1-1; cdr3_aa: CASRKSGTGVEAFF; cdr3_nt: TGTGCCAGCAGGAAATCCGGTACAGGGGTGGAAGCTTTCTTT
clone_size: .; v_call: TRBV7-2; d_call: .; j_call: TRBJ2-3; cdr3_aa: CASSLLPTQDTQYF; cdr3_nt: TGTGCCAGCAGCTTATTACCCACTCAAGATACGCAGTATTTT
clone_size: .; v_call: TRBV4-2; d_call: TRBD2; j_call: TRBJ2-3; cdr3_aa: CASSQVVRLADLSTDTQYF; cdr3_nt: TGTGCCAGCAGCCAAGTCGTTCGGCTAGCGGATTTAAGCACAGATACGCAGTATTTT
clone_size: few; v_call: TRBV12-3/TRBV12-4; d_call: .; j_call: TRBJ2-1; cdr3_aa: CASSLDSPGNGEQFF; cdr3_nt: TGTGCCAGCAGTTTAGATTCGCCAGGGAACGGTGAGCAGTTCTTC
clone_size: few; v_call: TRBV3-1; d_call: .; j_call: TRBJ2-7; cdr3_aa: CASSHNWGFDEQYF; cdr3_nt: TGTGCCAGCAGCCATAACTGGGGTTTCGACGAGCAGTACTTC
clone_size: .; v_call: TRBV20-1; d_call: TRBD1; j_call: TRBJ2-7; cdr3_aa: CSARDRGQSIYEQYF; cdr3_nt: TGCAGTGCTAGAGATCGGGGACAGTCCATCTACGAGCAGTACTTC
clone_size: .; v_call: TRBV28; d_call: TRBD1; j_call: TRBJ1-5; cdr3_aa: CASRDSFNQPQHF; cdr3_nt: TGTGCCAGCCGGGACAGTTTCAATCAGCCCCAGCATTTT
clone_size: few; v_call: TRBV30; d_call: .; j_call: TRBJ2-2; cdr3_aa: CAWGEINTGELFF; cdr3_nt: TGTGCCTGGGGAGAAATTAACACCGGGGAGCTGTTTTTT
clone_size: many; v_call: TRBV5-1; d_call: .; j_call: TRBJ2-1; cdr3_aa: CASSLVISTQRVFGYNEQFF; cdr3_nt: TGCGCCAGCAGCTTGGTTATCAGCACCCAAAGGGTGTTTGGCTACAATGAGCAGTTCTTC
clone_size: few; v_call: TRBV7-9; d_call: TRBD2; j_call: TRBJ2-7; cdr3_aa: CASSPRSGGKGYEQYF; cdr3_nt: TGTGCCAGCAGCCCCCGTTCGGGAGGCAAAGGTTACGAGCAGTACTTC
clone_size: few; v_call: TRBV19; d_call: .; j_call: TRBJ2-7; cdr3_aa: CASSPKQGLSYEQYF; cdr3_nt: TGTGCCAGTAGTCCTAAACAGGGTCTCTCCTACGAGCAGTACTTC
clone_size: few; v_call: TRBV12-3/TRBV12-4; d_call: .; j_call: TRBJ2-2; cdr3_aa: CATRPIGELFF; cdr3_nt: TGTGCCACCCGCCCCATTGGGGAGCTGTTTTTT
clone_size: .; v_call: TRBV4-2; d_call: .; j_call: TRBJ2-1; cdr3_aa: CASSQDLGRSSYNEQFF; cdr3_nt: TGTGCCAGCAGCCAAGACCTCGGAAGGAGCTCCTACAATGAGCAGTTCTTC
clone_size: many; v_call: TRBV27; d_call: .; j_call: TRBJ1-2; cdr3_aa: CASSLGTAPNYGYTF; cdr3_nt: TGTGCCAGCAGTCTCGGGACCGCACCTAACTATGGCTACACCTTC
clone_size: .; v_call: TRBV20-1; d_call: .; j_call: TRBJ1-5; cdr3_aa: CSAWTGGDQPQHF; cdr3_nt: TGCAGTGCATGGACGGGAGGGGATCAGCCCCAGCATTTT
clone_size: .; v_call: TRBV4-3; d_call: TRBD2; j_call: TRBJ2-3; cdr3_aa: CASSPRGISGGATPDTQYF; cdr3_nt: TGCGCCAGCAGCCCAAGAGGGATTAGCGGGGGGGCCACCCCAGATACGCAGTATTTT